The 7 T cell receptor beta chains below all came from one sample that was sequenced in a study of shared clonotypes between healthy human individuals. Sequencing used immunoSEQ multiplex PCR; TCRdb keeps in-frame clones, though not all of them. The repertoire consists of some 1,100,000 clones, with 78% occurring once and the leading ten covering 0.4% to 0.55%. Sequences were obtained from memory CD4+ T cells from PBMCs. Subset described: CD45RA-negative fraction. Receptors originate from a man younger than 35 in good health. Some clones in this sample may be carry-over from other donors' samples.

The chain links TRBV5-5 to TRBJ1-3; the D gene is possibly TRBD1 (6 bases). Germline V lookup: CDR1 SGHKS, CDR2 YYEKEE (reference sequence). The CDR3 has 15 amino acids. V gave up 4 bases and J gave up 4 bases, with 15 bases separating them. The CDR3 bases are TGTGCCAGCAGCCCTACCGGGGGGCGAGGAAACACCATATATTTT. This codes for CASSPTGGRGNTIYF.

The V gene is TRBV7-9, the J gene TRBJ2-3; D gene ambiguous. The V end lost 5 bases, the J end lost 5 bases, and 5 bases lay between the germline ends. Germline CDR1 SEHNR, CDR2 FQNEAQ (reference sequence). The CDR3 runs 11 residues. The CDR3 coding sequence is TGTGCCAGCAGCGAGATAGATACGCAGTATTTT. It yields the protein CASSEIDTQYF.

The gene calls are TRBV13 and TRBJ2-2, with TRBD1 matching over 9 bases. The CDR3 is made up of 16 amino acids. Germline V gene lookup returns CDR1 PRHDT and CDR2 FYEKMQ (reference sequence). Trimming at V came to 3 bases and at J to 4 bases, leaving 6 bases not matched to a gene. This CDR3 reads CASSFRDRVGTGELFF. In DNA, the CDR3 is TGTGCCAGCAGCTTCCGGGACAGGGTGGGCACCGGGGAGCTGTTTTTT.

The CDR3 coding sequence is TGTGCCAGCAGCTTAGGGCGGGAGTACCCCAATGAGCAGTTCTTC. Its protein is CASSLGREYPNEQFF. This sequence joins TRBV7-3 and TRBJ2-1; 7 nucleotides line up with TRBD2. The CDR3 runs to 15 residues. Germline CDR1 and CDR2: SGHTA and FQGTGA. With V trimmed by 2 bases and J by 6 bases, 7 bases remained unmatched.

The genes are TRBV5-4 and TRBJ2-3; 7 positions match TRBD2. CDR1 and CDR2 (germline): SGHNT, YYREEE (reference sequence). The CDR3 consists of 17 residues. V lost 4 bases, J lost 0 bases, and 11 bases stayed unmatched. The CDR3 bases are TGTGCCAGCAGCCCTGGTGGGCTAGCGGTTAGCACAGATACGCAGTATTTT. Encoded protein: CASSPGGLAVSTDTQYF.

Note on this clone: The identical CDR3 is also encoded by other nucleotide sequences in the sample. This chain links TRBV5-1 with TRBJ1-1; D might be TRBD1 (6 bases). The CDR3 has 15 residues. Per germline, CDR1 SGHRS and CDR2 YFSETQ. The germline V and J ends were trimmed by 1 base and 3 bases, with 13 bases remaining between them. CDR3 sequence: CASSLQGGVDTEAFF. For the CDR3, the DNA is TGCGCCAGCAGCTTGCAAGGGGGTGTGGACACTGAAGCTTTCTTT.

The rearrangement uses TRBV19 and TRBJ2-1; D gene ambiguous. The CDR3 loop spans 16 amino acids. V dropped 6 bases and J dropped 0 bases, with 15 bases sitting between them. In germline, CDR1 is LNHDA, CDR2 SQIVND (reference sequence). The CDR3: CASRGIRVGSYNEQFF. The CDR3 DNA is TGTGCCAGTAGGGGGATAAGGGTAGGCTCCTACAATGAGCAGTTCTTC. Drawing the rest from reference TRBV19 and TRBJ2-1, the complete variable domain is DGGITQSPKYLFRKEGQNVTLSCEQNLNHDAMYWYRQDPGQGLRLIYYSQIVNDFQKGDIAEGYSVSREKKESFPLTVTSAQKNPTAFYLCASRGIRVGSYNEQFFGPGTRLTVL.